These 27 T cell receptor beta chains were all obtained from the same sample, sequenced in a study of immune heterogeneity within non-small cell lung tumors. In a multiplex PCR, 32 V and 13 J primers amplified TCR beta CDR3. TCRdb ran MiXCR on the multiplex PCR reads and lists one entry per CDR3 protein. The profile covers more than 4,000 distinct CDR3 sequences, with 20% to 25% appearing a single time and roughly 9.7% taken by the ten largest. Bulk tumor genomic DNA served as template, at roughly 600 ng per sample. Several far-apart biopsies were taken per primary tumor during surgery. These patients got curative surgery after being newly diagnosed with untreated non-small cell lung cancer. Sequenced material: lung tumor tissue. The receptors were gathered from a man aged 55 to 69 with non-small cell lung cancer.

This clonotype was seen only a few times. Possible read error: a much larger clone is one base away. The gene calls are TRBV27 and TRBJ2-5; 8 positions agree with TRBD1. CDR3 length equals 16 residues. CDR1 is MNHEY, CDR2 SMNVEV, per germline (reference sequence). The CDR3 region has the DNA TGTGCCAGCAGTCCACGGACAGGGCCCGACCAAGAGACCAAGTACTTC. This codes for CASSPRTGPDQETKYF.

Judged by abundance, this clonotype is medium-sized. This rearrangement joins TRBV12-3 or TRBV12-4 to TRBJ2-7; the match to TRBD1 covers 9 bases. The CDR3 runs to 14 residues. After removal of 4 bases from V and 1 base from J, the junction contained 2 bases not matched to a gene. CDR3 region: CASSSTGGSYEQYF. The CDR3 DNA reads as TGTGCCAGCAGTTCGACAGGGGGGTCCTACGAGCAGTACTTC.

The chain couples TRBV7-9 to TRBJ2-3; 7 positions agree with TRBD2. V shed 5 bases, J shed 4 bases, and the junction held 12 bases outside the gene matches. This CDR3 region has 16 residues. Germline CDR1 SEHNR, CDR2 FQNEAQ (reference sequence). The CDR3 DNA reads as TGTGCCAGCAGCCAGGGAGGACTAGTCCACGCAGATACGCAGTATTTT. Protein: CASSQGGLVHADTQYF. Filled out from reference TRBV7-9 and TRBJ2-3, the complete variable domain reads DTGVSQNPRHKITKRGQNVTFRCDPISEHNRLYWYRQTLGQGPEFLTYFQNEAQLEKSRLLSDRFSAERPKGSFSTLEIQRTEQGDSAMYLCASSQGGLVHADTQYFGPGTRLTVL.

This clonotype was seen a few times. V is TRBV4-2 and J is TRBJ2-2, with 7 bases that match TRBD2. The CDR3 has 20 amino acids. The V gene end was trimmed by 4 bases and the J gene end by 4 bases; junction bases not matched to a gene: 21. Germline loops: CDR1 LGHNA, CDR2 YNFKEQ. The CDR3 DNA reads TGTGCCAGCAGCCCATTGGGGCGGGAGTTCAGTAGGGCGGGCACCGGGGAGCTGTTTTTT. This encodes CASSPLGREFSRAGTGELFF.

In this sample, this clonotype is medium-sized. The V gene is TRBV7-3, the J gene TRBJ2-2; D remains ambiguous. Deletions cut 2 bases from V and 5 bases from J, with 3 bases between. The CDR3 loop spans 12 amino acids. CDR1 and CDR2 (germline): SGHTA, FQGTGA. Here the CDR3 reads CASSLQTGELFF. In DNA form, the CDR3 reads TGTGCCAGCAGCTTACAGACCGGGGAGCTGTTTTTT.

This chain connects TRBV5-1 to TRBJ2-3; D unresolved. V lost 0 bases, J lost 4 bases, and 12 bases lay in between. This CDR3 comprises 15 residues. The germline gives CDR1 SGHRS, CDR2 YFSETQ. The CDR3 spells CASSLVGIRADTQYF. Here the CDR3 DNA reads TGCGCCAGCAGCTTGGTCGGTATAAGGGCAGATACGCAGTATTTT.

This clonotype came up a few times. This chain connects TRBV13 to TRBJ2-7; the D gene is possibly TRBD1 (5 bases). V lost 5 bases and J lost 4, with 18 bases in between. CDR3 length: 15 residues. Looked up from germline, CDR1 is PRHDT and CDR2 is FYEKMQ (reference sequence). This CDR3 is CASSAPDRNSYEQYF. CDR3 bases: TGTGCCAGCAGCGCCCCCGACAGAAATTCATACGAGCAGTACTTC.

This clonotype is medium-sized in the sample. The chain links TRBV6-1 to TRBJ2-2; D is unclear. This CDR3 is built from 12 residues. The germline gives CDR1 MNHNS, CDR2 SASEGT. Trimming removed 6 bases from V and 2 bases from J, with 4 bases in between. The CDR3 is CASRPNTGELFF. DNA of the CDR3: TGTGCCAGCAGACCTAACACCGGGGAGCTGTTTTTT.

CDR3 loop: CASSRPRSGANVLTF. As DNA, the CDR3 is TGTGCCAGCAGCCGCCCCCGCTCTGGGGCCAACGTCCTGACTTTC. This chain joins TRBV3-1 and TRBJ2-6; D unresolved. Between the trimmed V and J ends, which lost 4 bases and 0 bases, there was a span of 7 bases. This CDR3 has 15 residues. CDR1 and CDR2 (germline): LGHDT, YNNKEL (reference sequence). Combining the CDR3 with reference TRBV3-1 and TRBJ2-6 gives the whole variable domain DTAVSQTPKYLVTQMGNDKSIKCEQNLGHDTMYWYKQDSKKFLKIMFSYNNKELIINETVPNRFSPKSPDKAHLNLHINSLELGDSAVYFCASSRPRSGANVLTFGAGSRLTVL.

This clonotype showed up just a few times. V usage is TRBV4-1 and J usage is TRBJ2-2, with 8 bases fitting TRBD2. After removal of 0 bases from V and 1 base from J, the junction contained 7 bases not matched to a gene. Looked up from germline, CDR1 is MGHRA and CDR2 is YSYEKL. The CDR3 extends over 18 amino acids. The CDR3 DNA follows: TGCGCCAGCAGCCAAGATCTTTCGCTAGCGGGGAACACCGGGGAGCTGTTTTTT. Translated: CASSQDLSLAGNTGELFF.

In the case of this clonotype: The junction differs from germline at one of its ends, possibly a read error. The chain carries TRBV11-2 and TRBJ1-6, with D maybe TRBD1 (5 bases). CDR3 length: 15 residues. Looked up from germline, CDR1 is SGHAT and CDR2 is FQNNGV. The CDR3 region has the DNA TGTGCCAGCAGCCATGGGTGGGGACTTAGGTCACCCCTCCAGTTT. It translates to CASSHGWGLRSPLQF.

The rearrangement uses TRBV19 and TRBJ2-4, with 8 bases aligning to TRBD2. The CDR3 is 17 amino acids. V was pared by 2 bases and J by 0 bases, with 6 bases of the junction left unmatched. Germline V CDR1 and CDR2: LNHDA, SQIVND (reference sequence). As DNA, the CDR3 is TGTGCCAGTAGTATATCGGCTAGCGGGTTAGCCAAAAACATTCAGTACTTC. This sequence encodes CASSISASGLAKNIQYF.

V usage is TRBV3-1 and J usage is TRBJ1-1; the match to TRBD1 covers 9 bases. Germline V gene lookup returns CDR1 LGHDT and CDR2 YNNKEL (reference sequence). This CDR3 is 15 amino acids long. The V gene end was trimmed by 5 bases and the J gene end by 1 base; junction bases not matched to a gene: 5. CDR3 amino acids: CASSSRQGGNTEAFF. The CDR3 DNA sequence: TGTGCCAGCAGCTCGCGACAGGGGGGGAACACTGAAGCTTTCTTT.

This clonotype turned up a few times. This chain joins TRBV6-1 and TRBJ2-1; TRBD2 aligns across 8 bases. V trimming: 4 bases; J trimming: 7 bases; junction bases outside the gene matches: 9. Germline V gene sequence: CDR1 MNHNS, CDR2 SASEGT. The length of the CDR3 is 15 residues. Here the CDR3 DNA reads TGTGCCAGCAGTGTTCTAGCGGGCCCAGGGAATGAGCAGTTCTTC. It encodes CASSVLAGPGNEQFF.

This clonotype has a handful of counts. The genes are TRBV29-1 and TRBJ2-3, with D maybe TRBD1 (5 bases). The CDR3 contains 12 residues. Germline CDR1 is SQVTM and CDR2 is ANQGSEA. V gave up 8 bases and J gave up 6 bases, with 15 bases separating them. The chain's CDR3 is CSYQIGADTQYF. The CDR3 coding sequence is TGCAGCTACCAAATAGGGGCGGATACGCAGTATTTT.

This clonotype is deemed medium-sized (0.01 to 0.1%). The genes are TRBV11-2 and TRBJ1-1, with unresolved D. The CDR3 extends over 11 amino acids. The germline V gene has CDR1 SGHAT and CDR2 FQNNGV. Trimming cost V 2 bases and J 5 bases, with 3 bases left between them. The CDR3 coding sequence is TGTGCCAGCAGCTTAAGGACTGAAGCTTTCTTT. Translating gives CASSLRTEAFF.

Remarks on this clonotype: A much larger clone is a single base away; this may be a read error. This sequence joins TRBV11-2 and TRBJ2-2, with D perhaps matching TRBD2 (5 bases). Germline values: CDR1 SGHAT, CDR2 FQNNGV. This CDR3 contains 15 residues. The CDR3 sequence is CASSSGLENTGEPFF. CDR3 DNA sequence: TGTGCCAGCAGTTCCGGACTCGAGAACACCGGGGAGCCGTTTTTT.

The CDR3 nucleotides are TGTGCCAGTGGGCGAACAGTGGGCGCGAACACCGGGGAGCTGTTTTTT. It yields the protein CASGRTVGANTGELFF. This rearrangement joins TRBV19 to TRBJ2-2, with D unclear. The V end lost 8 bases, the J end lost 0 bases, and 16 bases lay between the germline ends. This CDR3 has 16 residues. CDR1 and CDR2 (germline): LNHDA, SQIVND (reference sequence).

This rearrangement joins TRBV11-2 to TRBJ2-2, with 7 bases aligning to TRBD2. Germline V CDR1 and CDR2: SGHAT, FQNNGV. The ends lost 1 base at V and 1 base at J; junction bases unmatched: 6. This CDR3 has 17 amino acids. The CDR3 DNA is TGTGCCAGCAGCTTAGTCTTAGCGGGTGGGAACACCGGGGAGCTGTTTTTT. Its protein is CASSLVLAGGNTGELFF.

This chain connects TRBV19 to TRBJ2-1; unclear D gene. The CDR3 has 14 residues. Germline V gene sequence: CDR1 LNHDA, CDR2 SQIVND (reference sequence). Deletions cut 7 bases from V and 1 base from J, with 11 bases between. CDR3 sequence (DNA): TGTGCCAGTAATACAGTAAATTCCTACAATGAGCAGTTCTTC. Its protein product is CASNTVNSYNEQFF.

This chain connects TRBV2 to TRBJ2-3; perhaps TRBD1 as D (5 bases). The ends were cut back, 7 bases at V and 2 bases at J, with 13 bases in the middle. The CDR3 has 14 amino acids. Per the germline V gene, CDR1 is SNHLY and CDR2 is FYNNEI. CDR3 amino acids: CASTKTAYTDTQYF. The DNA of the CDR3 is TGTGCCAGCACCAAGACAGCTTACACAGATACGCAGTATTTT.

The chain has TRBV20-1 and TRBJ2-3, with D possibly being TRBD2 (6 bases). Looked up from germline, CDR1 is DFQATT and CDR2 is SNEGSKA (reference sequence). Trimming shortened V by 5 bases and J by 5 bases, and 14 bases separated the two germline ends. The CDR3 has 13 amino acids. CDR3 loop: CSAGAGPGDTQYF. CDR3 coding DNA: TGCAGTGCTGGGGCGGGACCCGGAGATACGCAGTATTTT.

This rearrangement joins TRBV29-1 to TRBJ2-1; D remains ambiguous. The CDR3 sequence is 12 residues long. Looked up from germline, CDR1 is SQVTM and CDR2 is ANQGSEA. Trimming left V 2 bases short and J 6 bases short, with 8 bases between. CDR3 sequence reads: CSVEPVSNEQFF. CDR3 DNA: TGCAGCGTTGAACCAGTGAGCAATGAGCAGTTCTTC.

This clonotype is categorized as medium-sized. The J gene is TRBJ1-5, the V gene TRBV12-3 or TRBV12-4; D is ambiguous. The CDR3 is 14 amino acids. V lost 3 bases and J 2 bases, leaving 8 bases between the germline ends. The CDR3 nucleotides are TGTGCCAGCAGTTTCAATGAGGGCAATCAGCCCCAGCATTTT. Protein sequence: CASSFNEGNQPQHF.

This chain joins TRBV7-2 and TRBJ1-1; 8 bases line up with TRBD1. CDR3 length: 15 residues. Trimming at V came to 5 bases and at J to 5 bases, leaving 10 bases not matched to a gene. In germline, CDR1 is SGHTA, CDR2 FQGNSA. The CDR3 sequence: CASSLTWTGRTEAFF. The CDR3 nucleotides read TGTGCCAGCAGCCTCACTTGGACAGGGAGGACTGAAGCTTTCTTT.

This clonotype was observed a few times. The chain links TRBV11-3 to TRBJ1-3, with D possibly being TRBD1 (5 bases). Trimming removed 6 bases from V and 4 bases from J, with 16 bases in between. Germline CDR1 SGHNT, CDR2 YENEEA. The CDR3 has 15 amino acids. The CDR3 protein is CASREAGVAGNTIYF. The CDR3 region has the DNA TGTGCCAGCAGGGAAGCGGGGGTAGCCGGAAACACCATATATTTT.

The chain recombines TRBV27 with TRBJ2-5; weak D call: TRBD1 (6 bases). The CDR3 totals 15 residues. V lost 5 bases and J lost 6, with 19 bases in between. CDR1 is MNHEY, CDR2 SMNVEV, per germline (reference sequence). The CDR3 is CASSLRQAVEQTQYF. The CDR3 region has the DNA TGTGCCAGCAGTCTGAGACAGGCCGTCGAGCAGACCCAGTACTTC.